The 21 T cell receptor beta chains presented below share a single source sample, sequenced in a study of blood T cell repertoires in COVID-19. Only in-frame clones appear in the TCRdb table, and some are missing; sequencing was by immunoSEQ multiplex PCR. The table has approximately 80,000 clones, almost 85% seen once. Material for sequencing was peripheral blood. All receptors come from a man in his sixties with acute or convalescent COVID-19.

CDR3 in amino acids: CASSQASRGNTEAFF. As DNA, the CDR3 is TGCGCCAGCAGCCAAGCTTCCAGGGGGAACACTGAAGCTTTCTTT. The chain employs TRBV4-3 and TRBJ1-1; D possibly corresponds to TRBD1 (6 bases). Germline V lookup: CDR1 LGHNA, CDR2 YSLEER. CDR3 length: 15 residues. V gave up 1 base and J gave up 1 base, with 10 bases separating them.

The V call is TRBV19, the J call TRBJ1-2, with TRBD1 identical over 9 bases. Trimming removed 10 bases from V and 3 bases from J; junction bases left unmatched: 9. Germline CDR1 and CDR2: LNHDA and SQIVND (reference sequence). This CDR3 has 14 amino acids. This CDR3 is CATAQGADDYGYTF. CDR3 coding DNA: TGTGCCACCGCACAGGGGGCTGACGACTATGGCTACACCTTC.

The chain carries TRBV6-5 and TRBJ2-1, with D possibly TRBD1 on 5 matching bases. The CDR3 extends over 15 amino acids. The germline CDR1 and CDR2 sequences are MNHEY and SVGAGI. V lost 0 bases and J 11 bases, leaving 17 bases between the germline ends. The CDR3 sequence: CASSYSIMGPSKQFF. CDR3 bases: TGTGCCAGCAGTTACTCGATAATGGGGCCCAGTAAGCAGTTCTTC.

The sample holds one count of this clone. This sequence joins TRBV14 and TRBJ2-7; 7 bases fit TRBD2. V dropped 0 bases and J dropped 6; count of bases not matched to a gene: 11. CDR3 size: 16 residues. The germline gives CDR1 SGHDN, CDR2 FVKESK. The CDR3 here is CASSQEGRTRIGEQYF. The CDR3 region has the DNA TGTGCCAGCAGCCAAGAAGGGAGGACTAGGATCGGCGAGCAGTACTTC.

The chain couples TRBV18 to TRBJ1-6; 7 bases are a match to TRBD1. CDR3 length: 14 amino acids. Germline loops: CDR1 KGHSH, CDR2 LQKENI. V trimming: 6 bases; J trimming: 5 bases; junction bases outside the gene matches: 4. CDR3 nucleotides: TGTGCCAGCTCGCACGGGACAGATAATTCACCCCTCCACTTT. This encodes CASSHGTDNSPLHF. The full variable domain, with the rest looked up from reference TRBV18 and TRBJ1-6, is NAGVMQNPRHLVRRRGQEARLRCSPMKGHSHVYWYRQLPEEGLKFMVYLQKENIIDESGMPKERFSAEFPKEGPSILRIQQVVRGDSAAYFCASSHGTDNSPLHFGNGTRLTVT.

The J gene is TRBJ1-5, the V gene TRBV6-1, with a possible D match to TRBD1 (6 bases). This CDR3 contains 14 residues. V shed 5 bases and J shed 7 bases, with 15 bases lying between them. Per germline, CDR1 MNHNS and CDR2 SASEGT. CDR3 coding DNA: TGTGCCAGCAGTACAACAGGGTGGGGGCAGCCCCAGCATTTT. This encodes CASSTTGWGQPQHF.

The V and J genes are TRBV5-1 and TRBJ2-1, with a possible D match to TRBD2 (5 bases). Germline CDR1 is SGHRS and CDR2 is YFSETQ. CDR3 length: 15 residues. V gave up 0 bases and J gave up 5 bases, with 12 bases separating them. The DNA of the CDR3 is TGCGCCAGCAGCTTGGAGGGCGGGCCCCACAATGAGCAGTTCTTC. Its protein is CASSLEGGPHNEQFF.

The chain carries TRBV18 and TRBJ1-4; TRBD1 matches 7 bases. V shed 1 base and J 12 bases; nucleotides not matched to a gene: 5. Germline CDR1 reads KGHSH; CDR2 reads LQKENI. This CDR3 contains 13 residues. CDR3 DNA sequence: TGTGCCAGCTCACCACAGGGGGCTAGGGAACTGTTTTTT. Translation: CASSPQGARELFF. The full variable domain, rest sourced from reference TRBV18 and TRBJ1-4, is NAGVMQNPRHLVRRRGQEARLRCSPMKGHSHVYWYRQLPEEGLKFMVYLQKENIIDESGMPKERFSAEFPKEGPSILRIQQVVRGDSAAYFCASSPQGARELFFGSGTQLSVL.

V is TRBV7-2 and J is TRBJ2-2, with a weak D call TRBD2 (5 bases). The germline CDR1 and CDR2 sequences are SGHTA and FQGNSA. The length of the CDR3 is 14 residues. V was trimmed by 8 bases and J by 4 bases, leaving 14 bases between them. CDR3 loop: CASAPRGTTGELFF. The DNA for the CDR3 is TGTGCCAGCGCTCCCCGGGGAACCACCGGGGAGCTGTTTTTT. Together with reference TRBV7-2 and TRBJ2-2, the CDR3 gives the full variable domain: GAGVSQSPSNKVTEKGKDVELRCDPISGHTALYWYRQSLGQGLEFLIYFQGNSAPDKSGLPSDRFSAERTGGSVSTLTIQRTQQEDSAVYLCASAPRGTTGELFFGEGSRLTVL.

This chain joins TRBV7-2 and TRBJ2-1; tentatively, D is TRBD2 (8 bases). Trimming shortened V by 5 bases and J by 4 bases, and 24 bases separated the two germline ends. Per germline, CDR1 SGHTA and CDR2 FQGNSA. This CDR3 is 18 amino acids long. The CDR3, as DNA: TGTGCCAGCAGCCCCCGAGGGTTAGCGGGACAGAGGTACAATGAGCAGTTCTTC. Encoded protein: CASSPRGLAGQRYNEQFF. Full variable domain (missing parts from reference TRBV7-2 and TRBJ2-1): GAGVSQSPSNKVTEKGKDVELRCDPISGHTALYWYRQSLGQGLEFLIYFQGNSAPDKSGLPSDRFSAERTGGSVSTLTIQRTQQEDSAVYLCASSPRGLAGQRYNEQFFGPGTRLTVL.

A few counts support this clone. The rearrangement joins TRBV18 to TRBJ1-6; D is unresolved. Germline assignment: CDR1 KGHSH and CDR2 LQKENI. Trimming left V 3 bases short and J 10 bases short, with 10 bases between. The CDR3 covers 13 residues. The CDR3 bases are TGTGCCAGCTCACCTGAGGGAAGCTCACCCCTCCACTTT. It encodes CASSPEGSSPLHF.

The rearrangement joins TRBV19 to TRBJ2-1, with 8 positions matching TRBD2. Germline CDR1 and CDR2: LNHDA and SQIVND (reference sequence). This CDR3 has 14 residues. Trimming cost V 5 bases and J 2 bases; bases outside gene matches: 2. The chain's CDR3 is CASSPGGAYNEQFF. The CDR3 DNA is TGTGCCAGTAGTCCGGGGGGGGCCTACAATGAGCAGTTCTTC. Full variable domain (missing parts from reference TRBV19 and TRBJ2-1): DGGITQSPKYLFRKEGQNVTLSCEQNLNHDAMYWYRQDPGQGLRLIYYSQIVNDFQKGDIAEGYSVSREKKESFPLTVTSAQKNPTAFYLCASSPGGAYNEQFFGPGTRLTVL.

This sequence joins TRBV19 and TRBJ2-1; D might be TRBD2 (6 bases). The CDR3 length is 17 residues. V was pared by 1 base and J by 0 bases, with 13 bases between. The germline gives CDR1 LNHDA, CDR2 SQIVND (reference sequence). The CDR3 DNA reads TGTGCCAGTAGTATAGTGTCCTTCGGGAGCTCCTACAATGAGCAGTTCTTC. This translates into CASSIVSFGSSYNEQFF.

V usage is TRBV10-3 and J usage is TRBJ1-5; D not certain. The germline V and J ends were trimmed by 5 bases and 4 bases, with 12 bases remaining between them. The germline V gene encodes CDR1 ENHRY and CDR2 SYGVKD. CDR3 length: 14 residues. DNA for the CDR3: TGTGCCATCAGTAGGAGAATGGAGAATCAGCCCCAGCATTTT. Amino acid sequence: CAISRRMENQPQHF.

This clone showed up just a few times. The V call is TRBV29-1, the J call TRBJ2-1; tentative D call: TRBD2 (6 bases). Looked up from germline, CDR1 is SQVTM and CDR2 is ANQGSEA. The CDR3 sequence is 12 residues long. The V end was cut by 6 bases, the J end by 15 bases, with 21 bases between. CDR3 sequence (DNA): TGCAGCGTATGGGTCTTAGGGGAGGTCGGGTTCTTC. Translation: CSVWVLGEVGFF.

The rearrangement joins TRBV27 to TRBJ2-1; D is perhaps TRBD2 (5 bases). The CDR3 length is 15 residues. CDR1 is MNHEY and CDR2 is SMNVEV in the germline V gene (reference sequence). The V and J ends lost 0 bases and 7 bases respectively, with 13 bases between them. CDR3: CASSLSWLALNEQFF. CDR3 nucleotide sequence: TGTGCCAGCAGTTTATCGTGGCTAGCTTTAAATGAGCAGTTCTTC.

The chain employs TRBV7-9 and TRBJ2-1; 10 nucleotides agree with TRBD2. Trimming removed 5 bases from V and 9 bases from J; junction bases left unmatched: 7. CDR3 length equals 14 residues. Germline V CDR1 and CDR2: SEHNR, FQNEAQ (reference sequence). The CDR3 DNA reads TGTGCCAGCAGCCCCGGACTAGCGGTTAGTGAGCAGTTCTTC. Encoded protein: CASSPGLAVSEQFF.

In its sample, this clone was seen a few times. The chain links TRBV7-2 to TRBJ2-3, with a weak D call TRBD2 (5 bases). The CDR3 has 16 residues. Trimming left V 4 bases short and J 3 bases short, with 17 bases between. Germline V gene lookup returns CDR1 SGHTA and CDR2 FQGNSA. The CDR3 sequence: CASSSGYSRRTDTQYF. CDR3 DNA sequence: TGTGCCAGCAGCTCCGGTTACTCGAGGAGGACAGATACGCAGTATTTT. The complete variable domain, with remaining parts taken from reference TRBV7-2 and TRBJ2-3, reads GAGVSQSPSNKVTEKGKDVELRCDPISGHTALYWYRQSLGQGLEFLIYFQGNSAPDKSGLPSDRFSAERTGGSVSTLTIQRTQQEDSAVYLCASSSGYSRRTDTQYFGPGTRLTVL.

V and J are TRBV7-3 and TRBJ2-5; TRBD2 agrees at 8 bases. Losses at the gene ends were 4 bases for V and 3 bases for J; bases not matched to a gene: 7. The CDR3 is 15 residues long. Germline V gene data show CDR1 as SGHTA and CDR2 as FQGTGA. DNA of the CDR3: TGTGCCAGCAGCTCCGGACGGGGGGGGGAAGAGACCCAGTACTTC. Protein: CASSSGRGGEETQYF.

The chain links TRBV7-2 to TRBJ2-7; possibly TRBD1 for D (5 bases). Germline lookup yields CDR1 SGHTA and CDR2 FQGNSA. Trimming took 2 bases from V and 5 from J, leaving 19 bases between them. The CDR3 has 16 residues. The CDR3 nucleotides read TGTGCCAGCAGCTTAATTGGGGCAGCTGGTGAGGACGAGCAGTACTTC. This sequence encodes CASSLIGAAGEDEQYF.

CDR3 protein: CASRNSGTSGNEQFF. The CDR3 DNA follows: TGTGCCAGCAGAAACTCCGGGACTAGTGGCAATGAGCAGTTCTTC. The genes are TRBV11-2 and TRBJ2-1, with TRBD2 identical over 8 bases. CDR3 length: 15 residues. Germline V lookup: CDR1 SGHAT, CDR2 FQNNGV. The J segment lost 6 bases and the V segment lost 6 bases, leaving 10 bases of the junction unmatched.